Following are 10 T cell receptor beta chains from one sample sequenced in a study of CXCR3-negative and CXCR3-positive naive CD8 T cells. Study conclusions and caveats: TRB CDR3s of CXCR3-positive naive cells were more hydrophobic than those of CXCR3-negative naive cells.

Libraries were UMI-labeled 5' RACE TRB cDNA. Following a re-call of the 5' RACE reads, TCRdb has one entry per CDR3 protein and lacks DNA. The sample data list 85,000 to 120,000 distinct CDR3 sequences. The antigens for these receptors are not known. Specimen: naive CXCR3+ CD8+ T cells from blood. The subset is: CD45RO-CCR7+CD27+CD95- naive CD8+ T cells expressing CXCR3 (TNR3+). These receptors came from a human donor in good health. Some clones in this sample may be carry-over from other donors' samples.

The CDR3 loop is CATQIPSSTEAFF. The rearrangement uses TRBV24-1 and TRBJ1-1. This CDR3 comprises 13 residues. Germline values: CDR1 KGHDR, CDR2 SFDVKD.

The chain is built from TRBV6-5 and TRBJ2-2; checking the TCRdb D call of TRBD2 is not possible without DNA. Germline V gene lookup returns CDR1 MNHEY and CDR2 SVGAGI. This CDR3 is built from 15 residues. This CDR3 reads CASSRSGVNTGELFF.

CDR3 amino acids: CSASPGSYEQYF. The J gene is TRBJ2-7, the V gene TRBV20-1; absent DNA, TCRdb's TRBD1 call cannot be checked. The CDR3 is 12 amino acids. The germline V gene has CDR1 DFQATT and CDR2 SNEGSKA (reference sequence).

The chain combines TRBV15 with TRBJ2-7; as DNA is missing, the TRBD2 call by TCRdb cannot be tested. There are 15 residues in the CDR3. Per germline, CDR1 LNHNV and CDR2 YYDKDF (reference sequence). The CDR3 region is CATSSPSEGFREQYF. Looking up the rest from reference TRBV15 and TRBJ2-7 gives the full variable domain: DAMVIQNPRYQVTQFGKPVTLSCSQTLNHNVMYWYQQKSSQAPKLLFHYYDKDFNNEADTPDNFQSRRPNTSFCFLDIRSPGLGDTAMYLCATSSPSEGFREQYFGPGTRLTVT.

The chain has TRBV23-1 and TRBJ2-7. TRBV23-1 is noted as an ORF with a role that remains uncertain. The CDR3 consists of 14 residues. Here the CDR3 reads CASSQWGGAYEQYF.

This rearrangement joins TRBV6-1 to TRBJ2-7; TCRdb proposes TRBD2, but this gene call is untestable without DNA. The CDR3 covers 15 residues. From germline, CDR1 is MNHNS and CDR2 SASEGT. The CDR3 here is CASSEAWTSGYEQYF.

This chain connects TRBV29-1 to TRBJ1-5. Germline CDR1 SQVTM, CDR2 ANQGSEA. The CDR3 length is 16 residues. CDR3 residues: CSVQRNAHFRHQPQHF.

The chain employs TRBV5-4 and TRBJ2-1; the TCRdb D gene call, TRBD1, has no DNA to confirm it. The CDR3 is 14 amino acids. Germline V lookup: CDR1 SGHNT, CDR2 YYREEE (reference sequence). The CDR3 protein is CASRSIEGANEQFF.

The chain uses TRBV13 and TRBJ2-5; TCRdb indicates TRBD2, and absent DNA this call remains unverified. This CDR3 spans 16 amino acids. The germline V gene encodes CDR1 PRHDT and CDR2 FYEKMQ (reference sequence). CDR3 sequence: CASSSRLAGMVETQYF.

This chain connects TRBV2 to TRBJ2-5; there is no DNA to check the TCRdb D call of TRBD1. The CDR3 totals 17 residues. Per the germline V gene, CDR1 is SNHLY and CDR2 is FYNNEI. CDR3 sequence reads: CASSNPGSQVEGETQYF.